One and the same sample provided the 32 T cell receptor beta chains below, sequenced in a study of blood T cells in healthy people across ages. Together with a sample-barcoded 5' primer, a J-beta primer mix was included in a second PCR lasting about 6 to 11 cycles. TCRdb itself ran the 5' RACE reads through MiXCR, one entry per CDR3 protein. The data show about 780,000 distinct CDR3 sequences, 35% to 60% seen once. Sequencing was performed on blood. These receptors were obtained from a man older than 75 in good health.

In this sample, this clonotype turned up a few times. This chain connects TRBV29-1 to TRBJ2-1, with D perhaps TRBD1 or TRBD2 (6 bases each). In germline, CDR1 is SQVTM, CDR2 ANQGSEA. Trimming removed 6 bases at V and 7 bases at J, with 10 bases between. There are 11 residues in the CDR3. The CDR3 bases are TGCAGCGTCCCGGGGGCGAATGAGCAGTTCTTC. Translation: CSVPGANEQFF.

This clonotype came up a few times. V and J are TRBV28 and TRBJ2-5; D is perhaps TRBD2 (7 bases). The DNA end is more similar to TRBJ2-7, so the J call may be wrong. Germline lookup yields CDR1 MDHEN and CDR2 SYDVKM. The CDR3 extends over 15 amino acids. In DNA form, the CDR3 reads TGTGCCAGCAGCACATCGGCCCTGGGGGGGGCCGAGCAGTACTTC. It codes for CASSTSALGGAEQYF.

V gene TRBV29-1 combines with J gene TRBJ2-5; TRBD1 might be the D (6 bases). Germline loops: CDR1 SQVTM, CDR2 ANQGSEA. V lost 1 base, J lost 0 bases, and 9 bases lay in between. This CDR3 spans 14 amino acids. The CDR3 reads CSVEVQGHQETQYF. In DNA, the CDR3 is TGCAGCGTTGAAGTACAGGGACACCAAGAGACCCAGTACTTC.

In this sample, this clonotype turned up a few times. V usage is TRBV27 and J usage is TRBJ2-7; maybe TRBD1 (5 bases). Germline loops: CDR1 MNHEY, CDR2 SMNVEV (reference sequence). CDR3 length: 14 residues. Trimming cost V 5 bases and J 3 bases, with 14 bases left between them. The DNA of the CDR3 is TGTGCCAGCAGTCCCACGAGACAGCGCTACGAGCAGTACTTC. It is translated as CASSPTRQRYEQYF.

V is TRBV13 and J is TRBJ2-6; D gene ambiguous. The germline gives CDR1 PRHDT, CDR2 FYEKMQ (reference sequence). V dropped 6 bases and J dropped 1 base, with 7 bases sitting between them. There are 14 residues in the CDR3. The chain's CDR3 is CASSPESGANVLTF. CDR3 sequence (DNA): TGTGCCAGCAGTCCGGAGTCTGGGGCCAACGTCCTGACTTTC.

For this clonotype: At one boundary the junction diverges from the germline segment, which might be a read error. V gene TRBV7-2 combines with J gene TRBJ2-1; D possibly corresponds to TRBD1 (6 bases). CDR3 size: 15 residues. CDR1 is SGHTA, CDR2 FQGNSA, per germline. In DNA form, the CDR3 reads TGTGCCAGCAGCTTAGTGGTGGGGGCCTACAATGAGCAGTTCTTT. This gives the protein CASSLVVGAYNEQFF.

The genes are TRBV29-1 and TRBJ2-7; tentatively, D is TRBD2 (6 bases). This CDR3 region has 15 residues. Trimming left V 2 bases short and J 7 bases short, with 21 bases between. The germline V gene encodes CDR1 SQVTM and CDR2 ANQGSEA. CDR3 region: CSVENPGGNLNEQYF. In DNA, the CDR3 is TGCAGCGTTGAAAACCCTGGGGGGAATTTAAATGAGCAGTACTTC.

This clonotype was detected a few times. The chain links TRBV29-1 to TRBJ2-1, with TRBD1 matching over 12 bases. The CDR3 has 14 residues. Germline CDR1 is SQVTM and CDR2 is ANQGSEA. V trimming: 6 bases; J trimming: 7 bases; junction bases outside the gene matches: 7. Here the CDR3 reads CSVAGTGGLNEQFF. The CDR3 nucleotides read TGCAGCGTCGCCGGGACAGGGGGCTTGAATGAGCAGTTCTTC.

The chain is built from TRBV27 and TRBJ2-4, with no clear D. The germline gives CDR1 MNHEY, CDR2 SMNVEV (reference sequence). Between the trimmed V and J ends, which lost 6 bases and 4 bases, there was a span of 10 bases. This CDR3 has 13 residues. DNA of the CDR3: TGTGCCAGCAGGGAACGGGCTAAAAACATTCAGTACTTC. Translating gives CASRERAKNIQYF.

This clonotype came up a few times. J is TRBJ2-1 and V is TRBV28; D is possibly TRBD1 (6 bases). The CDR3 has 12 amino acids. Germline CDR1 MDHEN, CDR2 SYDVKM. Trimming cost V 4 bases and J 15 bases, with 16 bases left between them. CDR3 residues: CASSSRRVGGFF. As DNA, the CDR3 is TGTGCCAGCAGTTCACGACGAGTAGGGGGGTTCTTC.

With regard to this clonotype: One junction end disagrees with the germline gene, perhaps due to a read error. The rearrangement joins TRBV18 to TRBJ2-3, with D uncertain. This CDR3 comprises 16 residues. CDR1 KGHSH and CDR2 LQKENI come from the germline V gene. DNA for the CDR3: TGTGCCGGCTCCCGTCCGTGGGGTACCCTCACAGATACGCAGTATTTT. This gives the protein CAGSRPWGTLTDTQYF.

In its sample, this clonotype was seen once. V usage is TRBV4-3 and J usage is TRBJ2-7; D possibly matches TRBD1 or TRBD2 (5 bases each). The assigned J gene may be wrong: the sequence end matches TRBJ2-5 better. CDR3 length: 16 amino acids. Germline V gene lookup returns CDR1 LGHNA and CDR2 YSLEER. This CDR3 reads CASSQEINWGWETQYF. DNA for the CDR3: TGCGCCAGCAGCCAAGAGATTAACTGGGGGTGGGAGACCCAGTACTTC.

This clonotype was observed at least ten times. CDR3 in amino acids: CAISQAGGGYEQYF. Here the CDR3 DNA reads TGTGCCATCAGTCAAGCGGGGGGGGGTTACGAGCAGTACTTC. The rearrangement links TRBV10-3 to TRBJ2-7, with 10 bases that match TRBD2. Looked up from germline, CDR1 is ENHRY and CDR2 is SYGVKD. The CDR3 has 14 amino acids. Trimming removed 5 bases from V and 4 bases from J; junction bases left unmatched: 5.

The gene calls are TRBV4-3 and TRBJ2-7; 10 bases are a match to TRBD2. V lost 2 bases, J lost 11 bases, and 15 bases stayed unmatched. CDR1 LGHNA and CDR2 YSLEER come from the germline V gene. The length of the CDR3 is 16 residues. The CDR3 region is CASSQWLAGALLREYF. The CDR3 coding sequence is TGCGCCAGCAGCCAATGGCTAGCGGGAGCCCTCTTAAGAGAGTACTTC.

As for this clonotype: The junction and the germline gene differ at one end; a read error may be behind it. CDR3 residues: CAGRGLAGNNEQFF. CDR3 nucleotide sequence: TGCGCCGGCAGGGGACTAGCGGGAAACAATGAGCAGTTCTTC. The chain joins TRBV10-2 to TRBJ2-1, with 13 bases matching TRBD2. Germline lookup yields CDR1 WSHSY and CDR2 SAAADI. This CDR3 is 14 amino acids long.

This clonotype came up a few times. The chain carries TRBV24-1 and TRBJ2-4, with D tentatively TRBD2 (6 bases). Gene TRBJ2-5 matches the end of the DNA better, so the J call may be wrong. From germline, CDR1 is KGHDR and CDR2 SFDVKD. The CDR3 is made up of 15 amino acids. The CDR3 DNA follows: TGTGCCACCAGTGACGCCTTTTCTAGCGTGGAGACCCAGTACTTC. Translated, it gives CATSDAFSSVETQYF.

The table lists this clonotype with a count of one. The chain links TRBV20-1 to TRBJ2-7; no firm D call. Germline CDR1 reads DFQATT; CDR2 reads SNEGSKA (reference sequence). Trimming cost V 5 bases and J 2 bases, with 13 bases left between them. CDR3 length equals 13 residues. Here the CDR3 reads CSAPPGQAYEQYF. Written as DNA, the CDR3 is TGCAGTGCTCCTCCGGGCCAGGCCTACGAGCAGTACTTC.

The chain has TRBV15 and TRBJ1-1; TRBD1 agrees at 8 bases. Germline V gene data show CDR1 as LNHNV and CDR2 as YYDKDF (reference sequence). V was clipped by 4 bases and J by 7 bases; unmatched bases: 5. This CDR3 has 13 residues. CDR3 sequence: CATSTYDRGEAFF. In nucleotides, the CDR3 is TGTGCCACCAGCACCTACGACAGGGGTGAAGCTTTCTTT.

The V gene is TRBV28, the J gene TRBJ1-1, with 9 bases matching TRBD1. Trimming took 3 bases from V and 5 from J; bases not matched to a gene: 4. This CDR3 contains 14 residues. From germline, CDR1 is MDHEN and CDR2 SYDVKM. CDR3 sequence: CASSLTGGWTEAFF. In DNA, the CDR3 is TGTGCCAGCAGTTTGACAGGGGGTTGGACTGAAGCTTTCTTT.

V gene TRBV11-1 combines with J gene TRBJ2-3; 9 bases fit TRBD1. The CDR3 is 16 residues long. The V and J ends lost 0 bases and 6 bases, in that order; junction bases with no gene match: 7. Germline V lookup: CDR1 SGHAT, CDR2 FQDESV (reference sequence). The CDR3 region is CASSLAEGQGGDTQYF. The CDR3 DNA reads TGTGCCAGCAGCTTAGCCGAGGGACAGGGTGGGGATACGCAGTATTTT.

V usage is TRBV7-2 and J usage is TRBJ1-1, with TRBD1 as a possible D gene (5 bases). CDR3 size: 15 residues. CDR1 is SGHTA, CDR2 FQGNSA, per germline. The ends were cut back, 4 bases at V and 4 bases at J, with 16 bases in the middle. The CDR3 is CASSWGRGFSTEAFF. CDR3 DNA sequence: TGTGCCAGCAGCTGGGGTCGGGGGTTCAGCACTGAAGCTTTCTTT.

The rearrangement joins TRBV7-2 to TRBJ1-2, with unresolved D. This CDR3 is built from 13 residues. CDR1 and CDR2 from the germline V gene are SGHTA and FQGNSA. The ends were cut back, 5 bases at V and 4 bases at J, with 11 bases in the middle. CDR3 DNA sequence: TGTGCCAGCAGCGTACAACCCCTCTATGGCTACACCTTC. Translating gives CASSVQPLYGYTF.

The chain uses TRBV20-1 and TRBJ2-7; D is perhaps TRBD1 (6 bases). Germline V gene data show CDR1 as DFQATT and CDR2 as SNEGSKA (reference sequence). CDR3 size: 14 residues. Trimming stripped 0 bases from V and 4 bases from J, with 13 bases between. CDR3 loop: CSARDGLRGYEQYF. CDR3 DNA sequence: TGCAGTGCTAGAGATGGCCTGAGGGGGTACGAGCAGTACTTC.

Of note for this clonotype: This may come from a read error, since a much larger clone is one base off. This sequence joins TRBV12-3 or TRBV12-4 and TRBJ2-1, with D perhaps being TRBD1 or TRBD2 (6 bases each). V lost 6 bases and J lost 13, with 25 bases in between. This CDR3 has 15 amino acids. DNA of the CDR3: TGTGCCAGCAGCTCCCTACTCGGGGGCCAAGAGACCCAGTTCTTC. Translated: CASSSLLGGQETQFF.

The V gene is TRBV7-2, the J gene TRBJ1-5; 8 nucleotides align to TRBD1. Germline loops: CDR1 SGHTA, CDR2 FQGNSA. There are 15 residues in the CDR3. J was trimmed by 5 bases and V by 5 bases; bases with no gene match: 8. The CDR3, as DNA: TGTGCCAGCAGCCCAGGGGGCCCGAGGGATCAGCCCCAGCATTTT. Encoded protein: CASSPGGPRDQPQHF.

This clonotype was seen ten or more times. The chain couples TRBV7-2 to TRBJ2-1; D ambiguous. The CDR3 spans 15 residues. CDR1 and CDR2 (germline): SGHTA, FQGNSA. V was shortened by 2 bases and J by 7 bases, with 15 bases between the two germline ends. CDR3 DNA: TGTGCCAGCAGCTTACTGGCGGTCGAAGGGAATGAGCAGTTCTTC. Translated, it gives CASSLLAVEGNEQFF.

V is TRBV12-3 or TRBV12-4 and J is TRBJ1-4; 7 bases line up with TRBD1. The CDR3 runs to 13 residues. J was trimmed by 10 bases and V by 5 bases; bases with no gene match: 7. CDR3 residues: CASSAQGGAKLFF. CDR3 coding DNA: TGTGCCAGCAGTGCCCAGGGGGGCGCAAAACTGTTTTTT.

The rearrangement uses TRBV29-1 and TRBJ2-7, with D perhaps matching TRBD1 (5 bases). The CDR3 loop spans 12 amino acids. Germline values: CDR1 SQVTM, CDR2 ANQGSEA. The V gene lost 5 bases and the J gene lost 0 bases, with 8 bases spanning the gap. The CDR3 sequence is CSVRGDSYEQYF. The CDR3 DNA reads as TGCAGCGTTAGGGGTGACTCCTACGAGCAGTACTTC.

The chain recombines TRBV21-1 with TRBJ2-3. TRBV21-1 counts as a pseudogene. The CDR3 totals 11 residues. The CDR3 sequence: CASSEGNTQYF. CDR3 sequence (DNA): TGTGCCAGCAGTGAAGGGAATACGCAGTATTTT.

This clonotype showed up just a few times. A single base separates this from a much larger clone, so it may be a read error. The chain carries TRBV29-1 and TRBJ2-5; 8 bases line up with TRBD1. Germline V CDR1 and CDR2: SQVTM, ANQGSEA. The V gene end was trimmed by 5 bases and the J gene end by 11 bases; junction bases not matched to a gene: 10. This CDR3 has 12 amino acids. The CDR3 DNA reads TGCAGCGTTAGACAGGGGCACAATGAGCAGTACTTC. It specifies CSVRQGHNEQYF.

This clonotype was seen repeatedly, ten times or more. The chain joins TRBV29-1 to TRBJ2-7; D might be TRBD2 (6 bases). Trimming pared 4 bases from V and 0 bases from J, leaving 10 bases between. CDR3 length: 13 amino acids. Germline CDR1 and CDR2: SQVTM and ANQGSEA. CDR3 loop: CSVVDGSSYEQYF. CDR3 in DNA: TGCAGCGTTGTCGACGGGAGCTCCTACGAGCAGTACTTC.

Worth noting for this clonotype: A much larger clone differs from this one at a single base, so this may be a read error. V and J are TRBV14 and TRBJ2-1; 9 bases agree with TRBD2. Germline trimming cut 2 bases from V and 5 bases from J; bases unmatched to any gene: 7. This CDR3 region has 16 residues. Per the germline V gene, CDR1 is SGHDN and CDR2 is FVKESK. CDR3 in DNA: TGTGCCAGCAGCCAATCGGTTAGCGGGAGACACAATGAGCAGTTCTTC. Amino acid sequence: CASSQSVSGRHNEQFF.